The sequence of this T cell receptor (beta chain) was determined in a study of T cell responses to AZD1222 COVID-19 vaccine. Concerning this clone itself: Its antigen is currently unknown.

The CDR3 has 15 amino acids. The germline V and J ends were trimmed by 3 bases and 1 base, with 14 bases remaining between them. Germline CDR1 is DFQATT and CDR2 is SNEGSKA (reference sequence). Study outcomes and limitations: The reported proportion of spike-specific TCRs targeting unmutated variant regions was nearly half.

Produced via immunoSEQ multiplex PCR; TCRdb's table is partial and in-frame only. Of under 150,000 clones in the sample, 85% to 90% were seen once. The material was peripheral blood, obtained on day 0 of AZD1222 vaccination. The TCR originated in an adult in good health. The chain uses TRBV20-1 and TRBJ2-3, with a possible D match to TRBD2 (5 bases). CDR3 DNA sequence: TGCAGTGCTAGTTTGAGGGAGATTGGCACAGATACGCAGTATTTT. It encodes CSASLREIGTDTQYF.